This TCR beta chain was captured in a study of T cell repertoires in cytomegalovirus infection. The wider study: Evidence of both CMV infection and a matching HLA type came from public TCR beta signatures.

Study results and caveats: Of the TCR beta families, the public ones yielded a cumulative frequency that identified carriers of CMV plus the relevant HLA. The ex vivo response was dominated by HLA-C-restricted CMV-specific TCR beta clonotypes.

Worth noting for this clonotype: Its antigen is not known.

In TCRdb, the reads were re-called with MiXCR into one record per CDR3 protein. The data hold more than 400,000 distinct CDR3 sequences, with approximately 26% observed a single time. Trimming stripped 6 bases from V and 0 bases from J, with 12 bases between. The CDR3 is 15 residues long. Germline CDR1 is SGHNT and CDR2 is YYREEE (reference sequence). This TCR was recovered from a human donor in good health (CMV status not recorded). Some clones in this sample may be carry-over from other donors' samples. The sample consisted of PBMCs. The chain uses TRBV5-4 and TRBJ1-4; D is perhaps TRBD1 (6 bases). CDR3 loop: CASTPGGPTNEKLFF. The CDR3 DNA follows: TGTGCCAGCACCCCCGGGGGGCCAACTAATGAAAAACTGTTTTTT.